This T cell receptor beta chain was recorded in a study of shared clonotypes between healthy human individuals. Study background: Participating donors consisted of two women and a few men aged 18 to 49.

Positive CCR7 selection of CD45RO-negative cells yielded the naive CD8 cells, and terminally differentiated effector memory CD45RA+ cells were excluded. The V and J ends lost 5 bases and 2 bases, in that order; junction bases with no gene match: 6. From germline, CDR1 is MNHEY and CDR2 SVGAGI. This CDR3 has 15 amino acids. Method: immunoSEQ multiplex PCR; TCRdb's copy keeps in-frame clones and lacks some. The table shows about 550,000 clones, with 95% to 96% occurring only once. The chain joins TRBV6-5 to TRBJ2-3; 8 bases align to TRBD1. The sequencing sample was made of naive CD8+ T cells sorted from blood. This receptor was identified in a woman younger than 45 in good health. CDR3 sequence reads: CASSTGTGITDTQYF. In DNA form, the CDR3 reads TGTGCCAGCAGTACGGGGACAGGAATCACAGATACGCAGTATTTT.